This TCR beta chain was profiled in a study of shared clonotypes between healthy human individuals (dated by TCRdb to between 2020 and 2021). With respect to the entire study: The cohort included a few men and a couple of women between 18 and 49 years of age. For each donor, three plates each were used for CD4 naive and CD4 memory, two plates were used for CD8 naive, and one plate was used for CD8 memory. The study deeply sequenced blood TCR repertoires of several healthy adults to estimate repertoire size and the extent of clonotype sharing between individuals. Libraries were prepared and TCR repertoires were sequenced by different laboratories using diverse techniques, in order to increase sequencing depth and limit assay-specific biases. Between about 0.9 and 8.9 billion PBMCs per donor were obtained by leukapheresis.

Using the deep immunoSEQ assay, TCR CDR3 regions were amplified from genomic DNA by multiplex PCR. Extracted genomic DNA from each cell subset was spread evenly across all wells of several immunoSEQ 96-well plates, with each plate serving as a replicate. Each replicate PCR for sorted subsets received around 200 ng genomic DNA, equal to tens of thousands of T cell genomes. The purified libraries were quantified using a Qubit 3.0 fluorometer, sized with a Bioanalyzer 2100, and then quantified again using the KAPA Library Quantification kit. Every immunoSEQ 96-well plate was sequenced on a separate single-read 150-cycle Illumina NextSeq 550 flow cell. The original pipeline was this. Because the immunoSEQ output held only junctional sequences and lacked quality scores, the filtering could not match the filtering applied to full-length reads. To assign V/J genes and CDR3, sequences were annotated against IMGT germline references using PyIR, a Python wrapper for IgBLAST v1.9. Reads were removed for weak V/J assignments (E-value above 1e-6), missing CDR3, stop codons, out-of-frame junctions, or ambiguous translated residues. V3J clonotypes were defined as sequences sharing an identical inferred V gene, J gene, and CDR3 amino acid sequence. To compute the percentage overlap between repertoires, the number of shared unique clonotypes was divided by the size of the smaller repertoire. Repertoire richness was assessed with RTK rarefaction, the Chao1 estimator, and Recon v2.1 estimates of unobserved clonotypes. Generation probabilities were computed with OLGA for all TCRbeta clonotypes obtained by the gDNA method from four donors. What TCRdb holds here is the immuneACCESS table cut down to in-frame rearrangements. Part of the clones is not present; checked against another copy, under half of the missing clones reflect an unresolved V gene, and the others are unexplained. V, J and clone size are taken as reported in that table, and D and trimming were inferred from the DNA itself. Here the sample has about 1.9 million clones; 90% to 95% occur a single time. The top ten constitute about 1.7% of the sample.

V loses 0 bases of germline sequence and J loses 0 bases, and the interval between the two ends is 13 bases. CDR1 and CDR2 are drawn from the germline V gene: SGDLS, YYNGEE. Counted from cysteine to phenylalanine, this CDR3 has 18 amino acids. Only CDR3 DNA is held: 54 bases, read in frame from base 1. In regard to this clone: Its antigen remains undetermined. One base away there is no much larger clone; base qualities are not given.

Points the paper makes about the study in general: Pairwise subsampling led to the expectation that sequencing depth would affect the degree of clonotype sharing among donors. Sampling was restricted to blood, and TCR repertoires in tissues likely differ from the TCR repertoires found in blood. The genetic and exposure-history diversity represented was limited by the small number of donors. Compared with non-shared clonotypes, the clonotypes found in all four sorted-subset donors had higher generation probabilities. Around 5% of naive CD4, 3.5% of naive CD8, 2.3% of memory CD4, and roughly 0.4% of memory CD8 clonotypes were shared across several donors. Incomplete sequencing was indicated by rarefaction of sorted-subset datasets, despite the large sequencing depth. Larger estimated clonotype richness was generally found for naive subsets than for memory subsets.

CD8 naive samples were obtained by positive selection for CCR7 among CD45RO-negative cells, yielding a CD45RA+CCR7+ population from which TemRA cells were excluded. The donors were healthy, HIV-negative adults with no recently reported acute infections or vaccinations. All donors were Caucasian adults living in Nashville, Tennessee, USA. After blood collection by leukapheresis, PBMCs were isolated using Ficoll-Histopaque density gradient centrifugation and then cryopreserved in the vapor phase of liquid nitrogen. Purity and quantity of every magnetically sorted T cell population were checked by analytical flow cytometry. Each sorted fraction had its genomic DNA isolated and then quantified by UV absorbance on a Nanodrop 2000c.

This receptor chain uses TRBV9 and TRBJ2-6, with a weak D call of TRBD2 (5 bases match). This TCR derives from a man aged 18 to 30 in good health. Some clones in this sample may be carry-over from other donors' samples. The sequenced sample was naive CD8+ T cells from PBMCs. The meaning of the sample's cell subset or site label: CD45RA+CCR7+. The CDR3 here reads CASSVGSGPRSGANVLTF. The bases read TGTGCCAGCAGCGTAGGGAGCGGTCCTCGCTCTGGGGCCAACGTCCTGACTTTC.